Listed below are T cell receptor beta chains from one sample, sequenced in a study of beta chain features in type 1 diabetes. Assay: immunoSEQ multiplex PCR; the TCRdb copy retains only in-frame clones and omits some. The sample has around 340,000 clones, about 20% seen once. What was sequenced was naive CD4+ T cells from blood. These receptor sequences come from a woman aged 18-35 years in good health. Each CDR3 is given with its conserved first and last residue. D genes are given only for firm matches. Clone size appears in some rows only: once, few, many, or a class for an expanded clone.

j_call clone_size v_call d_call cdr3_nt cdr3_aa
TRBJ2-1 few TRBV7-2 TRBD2 TGTGCCAGCAGCTTACATCTACTAGCGGGAGTTGGAAATGAGCAGTTCTTC CASSLHLLAGVGNEQFF
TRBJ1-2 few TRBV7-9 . TGTGCCAGCAGCTTAGAACTAGGCTACACCTTC CASSLELGYTF
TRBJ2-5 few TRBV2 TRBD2 TGTGCCAGCAGTGCCCAATTACTAGCGGGGGAGACCCAGTACTTC CASSAQLLAGETQYF
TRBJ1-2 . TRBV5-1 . TGCGCCAGCAGCTTGGTAGGGAGGTCTGGCTACACCTTC CASSLVGRSGYTF
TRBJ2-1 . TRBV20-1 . TGCAGTGCTCCTAACCGGGACAAGCAGTTCTTC CSAPNRDKQFF
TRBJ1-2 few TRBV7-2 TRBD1 TGTGCCAGCAGCTTAGAGGGCAGGGGGACAGGCTACACCTTC CASSLEGRGTGYTF
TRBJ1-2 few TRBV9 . TGTGCCAGCAGCGTATCCGAGGGTGGTGGCTACACCTTC CASSVSEGGGYTF
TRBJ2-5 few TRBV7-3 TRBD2 TGTGCCAGCAGCTCCCAAGCGGCGGGGGGGGGAGAGACCCAGTACTTC CASSSQAAGGGETQYF
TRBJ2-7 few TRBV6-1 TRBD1 TGTGCCAGCACCTCCGTGACAGGGACGATTAGGGACTTC CASTSVTGTIRDF
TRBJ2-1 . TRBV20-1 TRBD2 TGCAGTGCCGGGAGGAATGAGCAGTTCTTC CSAGRNEQFF
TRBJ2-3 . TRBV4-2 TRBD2 TGTGCCAGCAGCCAAGGACTAGCGGGAGAAGATACGCAGTATTTT CASSQGLAGEDTQYF
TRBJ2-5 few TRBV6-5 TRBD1 TGTGCCAGCAGGCCAGGGGGCGGCGAGACCCAGTACTTC CASRPGGGETQYF
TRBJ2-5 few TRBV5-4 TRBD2 TGTGCCAGCAGCTCCACTAGCGGCAAAGAGACCCAGTACTTC CASSSTSGKETQYF
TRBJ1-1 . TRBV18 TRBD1 TGTGCCGGGTCCTACGGCGGGACAGGGGCTTTCGTAACTGAAGCTTTCTTT CAGSYGGTGAFVTEAFF
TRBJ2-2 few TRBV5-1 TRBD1 TGCGCCAGCCGGTCTTCAGGGGGCGTAGAGACCGGGGAGCTGTTTTTT CASRSSGGVETGELFF
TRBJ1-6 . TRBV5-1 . TGCGCCAGCAGCCCGGCGGGTTCCTATAATTCACCCCTCCACTTT CASSPAGSYNSPLHF
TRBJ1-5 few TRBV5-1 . TGCGCCAGCAGCTTGTGGCAGGGTGGCAATCAGCCCCAGCATTTT CASSLWQGGNQPQHF